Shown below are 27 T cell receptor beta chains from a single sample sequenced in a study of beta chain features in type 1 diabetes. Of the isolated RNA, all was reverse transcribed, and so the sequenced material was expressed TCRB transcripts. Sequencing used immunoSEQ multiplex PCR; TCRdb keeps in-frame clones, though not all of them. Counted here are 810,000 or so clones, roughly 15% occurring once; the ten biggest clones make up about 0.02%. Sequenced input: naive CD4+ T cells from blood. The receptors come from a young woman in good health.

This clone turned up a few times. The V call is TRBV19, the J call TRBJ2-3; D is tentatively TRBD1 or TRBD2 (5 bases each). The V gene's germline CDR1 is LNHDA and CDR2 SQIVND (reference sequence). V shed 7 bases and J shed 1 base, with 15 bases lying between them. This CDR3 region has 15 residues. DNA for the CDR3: TGTGCCAGTACGGCCGGGGACCTCGGCACAGATACGCAGTATTTT. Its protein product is CASTAGDLGTDTQYF.

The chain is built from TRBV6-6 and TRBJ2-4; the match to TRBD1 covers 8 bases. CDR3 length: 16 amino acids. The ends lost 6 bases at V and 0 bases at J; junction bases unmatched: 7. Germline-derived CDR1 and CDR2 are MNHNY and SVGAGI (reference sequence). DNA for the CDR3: TGTGCCAGCAGGTTGGGACAGGCCCTAGCCAAAAACATTCAGTACTTC. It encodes CASRLGQALAKNIQYF.

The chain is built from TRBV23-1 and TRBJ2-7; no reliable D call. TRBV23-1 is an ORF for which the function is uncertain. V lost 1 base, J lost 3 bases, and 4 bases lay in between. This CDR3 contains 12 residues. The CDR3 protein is CASSQCGYEQYF. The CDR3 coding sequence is TGCGCCAGCAGTCAATGCGGCTACGAGCAGTACTTC.

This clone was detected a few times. In DNA, the CDR3 is TGTGCCAGTAGTACGATCGGACTAGCGGATGAGCAGTTCTTC. This translates into CASSTIGLADEQFF. The J gene is TRBJ2-1, the V gene TRBV19; 10 nucleotides match TRBD2. CDR3 length: 14 amino acids. Germline-derived CDR1 and CDR2 are LNHDA and SQIVND (reference sequence). Trimming removed 4 bases from V and 8 bases from J; junction bases left unmatched: 5. Supplemented by reference TRBV19 and TRBJ2-1, the full variable domain reads DGGITQSPKYLFRKEGQNVTLSCEQNLNHDAMYWYRQDPGQGLRLIYYSQIVNDFQKGDIAEGYSVSREKKESFPLTVTSAQKNPTAFYLCASSTIGLADEQFFGPGTRLTVL.

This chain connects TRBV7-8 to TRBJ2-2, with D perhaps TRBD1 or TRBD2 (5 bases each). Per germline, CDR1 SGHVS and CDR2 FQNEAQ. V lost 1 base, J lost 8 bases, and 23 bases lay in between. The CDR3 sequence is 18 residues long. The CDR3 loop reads CASSLVSEAHREGGELFF. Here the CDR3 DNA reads TGTGCCAGCAGCTTAGTTTCGGAGGCCCACCGCGAGGGGGGGGAGCTGTTTTTT.

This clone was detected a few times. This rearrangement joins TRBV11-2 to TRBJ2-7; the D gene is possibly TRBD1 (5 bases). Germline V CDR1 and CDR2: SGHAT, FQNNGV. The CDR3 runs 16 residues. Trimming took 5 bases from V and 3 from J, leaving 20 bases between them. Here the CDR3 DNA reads TGTGCCAGCAGCCCACACAGGTCCGGCAAGTACTACGAGCAGTACTTC. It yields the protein CASSPHRSGKYYEQYF. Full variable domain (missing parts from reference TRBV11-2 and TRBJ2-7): EAGVAQSPRYKIIEKRQSVAFWCNPISGHATLYWYQQILGQGPKLLIQFQNNGVVDDSQLPKDRFSAERLKGVDSTLKIQPAKLEDSAVYLCASSPHRSGKYYEQYFGPGTRLTVT.

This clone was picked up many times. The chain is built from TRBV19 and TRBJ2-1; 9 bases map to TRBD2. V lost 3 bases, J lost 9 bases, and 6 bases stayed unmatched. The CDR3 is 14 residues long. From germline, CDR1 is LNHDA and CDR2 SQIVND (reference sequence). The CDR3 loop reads CASSILAGDGEQFF. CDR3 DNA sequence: TGTGCCAGTAGTATTTTAGCGGGAGATGGTGAGCAGTTCTTC.

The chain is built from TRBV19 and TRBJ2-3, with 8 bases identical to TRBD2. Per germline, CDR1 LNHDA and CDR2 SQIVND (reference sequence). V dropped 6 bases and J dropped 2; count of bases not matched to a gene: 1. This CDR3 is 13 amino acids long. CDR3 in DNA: TGTGCCAGTAGAGCGGGAGCCACAGATACGCAGTATTTT. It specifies CASRAGATDTQYF.

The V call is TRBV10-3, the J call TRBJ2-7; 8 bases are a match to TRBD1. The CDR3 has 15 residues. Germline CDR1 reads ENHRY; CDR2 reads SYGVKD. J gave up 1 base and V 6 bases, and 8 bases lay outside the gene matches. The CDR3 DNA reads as TGTGCCATCAGCCAACCGGGACAGGCGTCCTACGAGCAGTACTTC. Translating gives CAISQPGQASYEQYF.

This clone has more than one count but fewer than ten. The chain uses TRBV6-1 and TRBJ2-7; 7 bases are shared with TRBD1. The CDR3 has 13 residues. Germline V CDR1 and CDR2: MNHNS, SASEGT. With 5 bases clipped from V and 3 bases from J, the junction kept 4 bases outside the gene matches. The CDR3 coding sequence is TGTGCCAGCAGTAGGGACAGAAGCTACGAGCAGTACTTC. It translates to CASSRDRSYEQYF.

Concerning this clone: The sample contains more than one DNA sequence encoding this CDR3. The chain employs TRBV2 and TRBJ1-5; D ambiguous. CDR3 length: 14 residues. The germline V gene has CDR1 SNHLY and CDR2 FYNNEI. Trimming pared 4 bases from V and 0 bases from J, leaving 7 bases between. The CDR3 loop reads CASSGGYSNQPQHF. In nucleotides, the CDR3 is TGTGCCAGCAGTGGGGGATATAGCAATCAGCCCCAGCATTTT. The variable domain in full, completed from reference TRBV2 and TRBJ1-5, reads EPEVTQTPSHQVTQMGQEVILRCVPISNHLYFYWYRQILGQKVEFLVSFYNNEISEKSEIFDDQFSVERPDGSNFTLKIRSTKLEDSAMYFCASSGGYSNQPQHFGDGTRLSIL.

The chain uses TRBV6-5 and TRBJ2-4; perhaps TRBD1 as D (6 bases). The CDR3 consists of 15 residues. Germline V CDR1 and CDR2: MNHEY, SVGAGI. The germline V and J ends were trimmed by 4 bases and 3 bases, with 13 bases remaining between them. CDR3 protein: CASSLGGLGKNIQYF. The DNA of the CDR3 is TGTGCCAGCAGTTTAGGGGGTTTAGGCAAAAACATTCAGTACTTC.

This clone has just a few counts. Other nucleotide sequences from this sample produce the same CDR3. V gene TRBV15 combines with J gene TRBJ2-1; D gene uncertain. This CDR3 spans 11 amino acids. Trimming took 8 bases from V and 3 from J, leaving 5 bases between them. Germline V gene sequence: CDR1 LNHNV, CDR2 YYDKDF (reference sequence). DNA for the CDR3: TGTGCCACCCGAAGCTACAATGAGCAGTTCTTC. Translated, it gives CATRSYNEQFF.

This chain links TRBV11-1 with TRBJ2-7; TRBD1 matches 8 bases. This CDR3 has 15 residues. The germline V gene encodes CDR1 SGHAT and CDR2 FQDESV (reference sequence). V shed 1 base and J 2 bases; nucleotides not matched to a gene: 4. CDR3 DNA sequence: TGTGCCAGCAGCTTAGTGCAGGGGGCGGCCTACGAGCAGTACTTC. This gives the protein CASSLVQGAAYEQYF. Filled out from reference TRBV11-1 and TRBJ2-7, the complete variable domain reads EAEVAQSPRYKITEKSQAVAFWCDPISGHATLYWYRQILGQGPELLVQFQDESVVDDSQLPKDRFSAERLKGVDSTLKIQPAELGDSAMYLCASSLVQGAAYEQYFGPGTRLTVT.

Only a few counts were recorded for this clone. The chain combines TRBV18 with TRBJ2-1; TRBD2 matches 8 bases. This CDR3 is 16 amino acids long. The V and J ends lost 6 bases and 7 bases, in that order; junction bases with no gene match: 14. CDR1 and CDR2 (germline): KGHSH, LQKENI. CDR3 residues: CASSQSDVASGNEQFF. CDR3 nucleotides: TGTGCCAGCTCCCAAAGCGACGTGGCTAGCGGGAATGAGCAGTTCTTC.

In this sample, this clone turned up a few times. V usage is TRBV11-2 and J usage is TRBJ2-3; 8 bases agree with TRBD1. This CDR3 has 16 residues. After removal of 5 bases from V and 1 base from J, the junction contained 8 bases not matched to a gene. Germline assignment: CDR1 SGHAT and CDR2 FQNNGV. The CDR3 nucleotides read TGTGCCAGCAGCAGACAGGGGACACAGGGCACAGATACGCAGTATTTT. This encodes CASSRQGTQGTDTQYF.

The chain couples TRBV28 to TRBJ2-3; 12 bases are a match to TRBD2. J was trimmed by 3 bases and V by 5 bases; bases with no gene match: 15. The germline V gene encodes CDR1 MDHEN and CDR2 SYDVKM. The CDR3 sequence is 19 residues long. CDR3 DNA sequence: TGTGCCAGCAGTAACCCCTCTAGCGGGAGGGAGTGGGGGACAGATACGCAGTATTTT. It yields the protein CASSNPSSGREWGTDTQYF.

The CDR3 sequence is CASSLAPRATNEKLFF. The CDR3 DNA reads TGTGCCAGCAGCTTGGCCCCACGGGCAACTAATGAAAAACTGTTTTTT. The chain couples TRBV5-4 to TRBJ1-4; D gene ambiguous. Trimming shortened V by 0 bases and J by 0 bases, and 9 bases separated the two germline ends. The CDR3 totals 16 residues. Germline values: CDR1 SGHNT, CDR2 YYREEE (reference sequence).

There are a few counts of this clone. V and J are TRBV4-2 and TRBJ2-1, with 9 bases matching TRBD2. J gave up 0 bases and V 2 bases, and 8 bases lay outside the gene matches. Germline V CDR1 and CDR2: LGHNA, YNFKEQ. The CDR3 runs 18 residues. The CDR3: CASSQKGSGRGSYNEQFF. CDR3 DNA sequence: TGTGCCAGCAGCCAAAAGGGTAGCGGGAGAGGCTCCTACAATGAGCAGTTCTTC.

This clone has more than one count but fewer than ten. CDR3 bases: TGCAGCGTTGGGTCGGGATTGGTAGAGACCCAGTACTTC. This gives the protein CSVGSGLVETQYF. The chain carries TRBV29-1 and TRBJ2-5, with D perhaps TRBD2 (5 bases). This CDR3 has 13 amino acids. V dropped 4 bases and J dropped 4 bases, with 13 bases sitting between them. CDR1 and CDR2 (germline): SQVTM, ANQGSEA.

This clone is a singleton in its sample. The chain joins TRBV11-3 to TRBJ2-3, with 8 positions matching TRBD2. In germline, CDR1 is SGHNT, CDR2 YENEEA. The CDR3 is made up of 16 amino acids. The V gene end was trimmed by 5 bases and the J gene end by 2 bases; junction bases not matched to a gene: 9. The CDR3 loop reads CASSPLGLVLTDTQYF. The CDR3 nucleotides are TGTGCCAGCAGCCCCTTGGGACTAGTTCTCACAGATACGCAGTATTTT.

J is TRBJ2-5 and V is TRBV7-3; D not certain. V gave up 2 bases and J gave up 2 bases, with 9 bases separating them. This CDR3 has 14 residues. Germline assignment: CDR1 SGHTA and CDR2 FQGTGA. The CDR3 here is CASSLHELQETQYF. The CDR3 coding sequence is TGTGCCAGCAGCTTACATGAGCTTCAAGAGACCCAGTACTTC.

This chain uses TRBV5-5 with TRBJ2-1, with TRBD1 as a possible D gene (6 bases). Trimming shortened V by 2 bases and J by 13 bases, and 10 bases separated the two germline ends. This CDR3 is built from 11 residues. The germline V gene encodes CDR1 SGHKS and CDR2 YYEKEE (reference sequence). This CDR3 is CASSFRQVQFF. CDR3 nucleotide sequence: TGTGCCAGCAGCTTTAGACAGGTACAGTTCTTC.

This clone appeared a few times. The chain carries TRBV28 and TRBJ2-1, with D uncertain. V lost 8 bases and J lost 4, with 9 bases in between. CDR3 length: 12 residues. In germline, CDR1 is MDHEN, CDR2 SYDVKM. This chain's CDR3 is CASLTEYNEQFF. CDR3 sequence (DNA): TGTGCCAGCCTGACTGAGTACAATGAGCAGTTCTTC.

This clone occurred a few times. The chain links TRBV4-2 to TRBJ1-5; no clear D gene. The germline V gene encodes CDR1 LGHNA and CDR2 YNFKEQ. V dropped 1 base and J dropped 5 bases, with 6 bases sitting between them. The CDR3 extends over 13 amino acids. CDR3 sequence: CASSQGPDQPQHF. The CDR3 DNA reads TGTGCCAGCAGCCAAGGGCCCGATCAGCCCCAGCATTTT.

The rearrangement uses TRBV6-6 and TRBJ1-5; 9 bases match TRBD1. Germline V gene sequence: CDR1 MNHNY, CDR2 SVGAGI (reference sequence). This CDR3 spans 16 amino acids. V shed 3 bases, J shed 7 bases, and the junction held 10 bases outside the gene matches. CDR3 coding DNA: TGTGCCAGCAGTTATAGTGATGGGACAGGGAGACAGCCCCAGCATTTT. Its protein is CASSYSDGTGRQPQHF.

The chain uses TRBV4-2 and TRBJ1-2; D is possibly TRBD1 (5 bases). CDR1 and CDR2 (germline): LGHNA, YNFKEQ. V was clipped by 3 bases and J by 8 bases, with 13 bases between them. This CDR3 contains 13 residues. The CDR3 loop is CASSQEEWGGYTF. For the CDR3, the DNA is TGTGCCAGCAGCCAGGAAGAATGGGGGGGCTACACCTTC.